This record covers a single T cell receptor beta chain. This entry comes from a study of graft-versus-host responses after intestinal transplantation. Study-level background: Recipients got multivisceral, liver-intestinal, or isolated intestinal transplants.

This CDR3 is built from 10 residues. V was trimmed by 4 bases and J by 16 bases, leaving 11 bases between them. The germline gives CDR1 MDHEN, CDR2 SYDVKM. Regarding the study as a whole: Graft-donor T cell macrochimerism in patients accompanied high graft-versus-host to host-versus-graft clonal ratios in allografts.

The table came from immunoSEQ multiplex PCR; TCRdb's copy has only in-frame clones and leaves some out. The sample includes 11,000 to 15,000 clones, around 29% of them seen just once. The source material was alloreactive CD4+ T cells from a mixed lymphocyte reaction culture, sampled before intestinal transplant. Sample subset: CFSE-low proliferating T cells sorted from roughly six-day pre-transplant mixed lymphocyte reaction (GvH or HvG direction). The rearrangement links TRBV28 to TRBJ1-5; tentative D call: TRBD1 (5 bases). This TCR came from a human patient who received an intestinal transplant. CDR3 coding DNA: TGTGCCAGCAGTTCGGGGCCCCCCCATTTT. It is translated as CASSSGPPHF.